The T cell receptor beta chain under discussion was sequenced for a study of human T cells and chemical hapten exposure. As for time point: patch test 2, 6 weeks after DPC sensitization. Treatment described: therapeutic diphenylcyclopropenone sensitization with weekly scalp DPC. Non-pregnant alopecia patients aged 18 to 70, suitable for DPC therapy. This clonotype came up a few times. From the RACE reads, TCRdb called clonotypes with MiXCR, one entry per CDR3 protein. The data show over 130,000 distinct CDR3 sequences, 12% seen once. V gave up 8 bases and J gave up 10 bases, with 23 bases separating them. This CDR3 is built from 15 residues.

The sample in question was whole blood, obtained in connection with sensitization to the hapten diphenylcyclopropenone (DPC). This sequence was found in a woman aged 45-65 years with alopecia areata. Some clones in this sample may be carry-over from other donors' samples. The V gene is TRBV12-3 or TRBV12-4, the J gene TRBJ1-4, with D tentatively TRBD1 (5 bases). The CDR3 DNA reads TGTGCCAGCGGCCCTAGCCAGGGCGTGTTAGGAAAACTGTTTTTT. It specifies CASGPSQGVLGKLFF.